This T cell receptor (beta chain) appears in the sequencing data of a study of shared clonotypes between healthy human individuals. Here immunoSEQ multiplex PCR was the method, and the copy in TCRdb shows in-frame clones only, minus some. The sample yields 2 million to 2.5 million clones, more than 90% seen once. General study points: Represented diversity, genetic and exposure-history alike, was limited by few donors.

As for this clone: Its antigen is unidentified.

The CDR3 is made up of 18 amino acids. With 1 base clipped from V and 4 bases from J, the junction kept 11 bases outside the gene matches. Germline V lookup: CDR1 WSHSY, CDR2 SAAADI. This rearrangement joins TRBV10-2 to TRBJ2-5; 11 nucleotides line up with TRBD2. This TCR was sampled from a man aged 18 to 30 in good health. The sample was naive CD4+ T cells sorted from blood. Subset denoted: CD45RA+ positively selected. The CDR3 sequence is CASSEYSLAGGPRETQYF. As DNA, the CDR3 is TGCGCCAGCAGTGAGTACTCATTAGCGGGAGGGCCGAGAGAGACCCAGTACTTC.